This T cell receptor beta chain originates from a study of cytomegalovirus exposure and HLA in healthy donors. Overall study findings and caveats: Accurate HLA-A and HLA-B prediction from TCR beta sequences was reported for most subjects. In an earlier analysis, most TCR beta V segments were productive about 90% or about 30% of the time. In a later analysis, TCR beta V- and J-gene trimming showed a link to a missense DCLRE1C variant.

A multiplex PCR was run with 60 Vbeta primers and 13 Jbeta primers. Here immunoSEQ multiplex PCR was the method, and the copy in TCRdb shows in-frame clones only, minus some. The table shows some 150,000 clones, with 60% to 80% occurring only once. A few counts support this clone. What it recognizes is unknown. Sequences were obtained from PBMCs. The TCR was taken from a woman aged 25 to 45 in good health and CMV-seronegative.

The CDR3 is CASSYRTGKGEKLFF. Here the CDR3 DNA reads TGTGCCAGCAGCTACAGGACAGGGAAGGGTGAAAAACTGTTTTTT. The chain links TRBV9 to TRBJ1-4; 8 nucleotides line up with TRBD1. Unmatched junction bases numbered 9, after V lost 4 bases and J lost 7 bases. CDR1 is SGDLS, CDR2 YYNGEE, per germline. CDR3 length: 15 residues.